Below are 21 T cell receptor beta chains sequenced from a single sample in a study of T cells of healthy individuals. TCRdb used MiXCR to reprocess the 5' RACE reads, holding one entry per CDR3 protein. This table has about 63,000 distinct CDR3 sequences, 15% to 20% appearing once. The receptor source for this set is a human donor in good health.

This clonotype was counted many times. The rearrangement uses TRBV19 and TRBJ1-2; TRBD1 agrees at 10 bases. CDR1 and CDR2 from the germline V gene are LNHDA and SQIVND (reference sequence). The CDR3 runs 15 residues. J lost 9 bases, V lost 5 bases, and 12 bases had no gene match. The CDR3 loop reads CASSHPGTGEWSYTF. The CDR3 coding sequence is TGTGCCAGTAGTCATCCCGGGACAGGGGAATGGAGCTACACCTTC.

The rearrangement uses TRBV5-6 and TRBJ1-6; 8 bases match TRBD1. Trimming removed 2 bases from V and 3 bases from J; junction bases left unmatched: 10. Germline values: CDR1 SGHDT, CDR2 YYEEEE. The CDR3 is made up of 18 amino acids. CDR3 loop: CASSFGQGAGLYNSPLHF. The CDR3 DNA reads TGTGCCAGCAGCTTCGGACAGGGAGCGGGACTCTATAATTCACCCCTCCACTTT.

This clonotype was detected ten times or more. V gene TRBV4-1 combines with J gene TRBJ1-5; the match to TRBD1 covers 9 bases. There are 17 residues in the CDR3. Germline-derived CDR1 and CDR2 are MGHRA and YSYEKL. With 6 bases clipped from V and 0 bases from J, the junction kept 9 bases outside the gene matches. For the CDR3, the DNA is TGCGCCAGCAGTAAGGGACAGGGACCTCGTAGCAATCAGCCCCAGCATTTT. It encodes CASSKGQGPRSNQPQHF.

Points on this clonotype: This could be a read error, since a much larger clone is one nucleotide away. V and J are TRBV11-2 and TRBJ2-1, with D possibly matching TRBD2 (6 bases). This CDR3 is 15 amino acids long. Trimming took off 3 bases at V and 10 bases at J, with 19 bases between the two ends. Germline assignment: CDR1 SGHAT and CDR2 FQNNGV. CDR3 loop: CASSFSGTSHSEQFF. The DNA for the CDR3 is TGTGCCAGCAGCTTCTCCGGGACTTCCCACTCGGAGCAGTTCTTC.

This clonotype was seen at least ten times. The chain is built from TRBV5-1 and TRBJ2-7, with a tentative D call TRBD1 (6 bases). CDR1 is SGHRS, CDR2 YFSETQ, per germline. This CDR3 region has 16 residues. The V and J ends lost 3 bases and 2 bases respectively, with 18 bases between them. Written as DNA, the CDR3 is TGCGCCAGCAGCTCTCTGGGCCAGGGGCCCGCCTACGAGCAGTACTTC. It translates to CASSSLGQGPAYEQYF. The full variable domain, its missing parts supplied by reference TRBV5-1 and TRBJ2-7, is KAGVTQTPRYLIKTRGQQVTLSCSPISGHRSVSWYQQTPGQGLQFLFEYFSETQRNKGNFPGRFSGRQFSNSRSEMNVSTLELGDSALYLCASSSLGQGPAYEQYFGPGTRLTVT.

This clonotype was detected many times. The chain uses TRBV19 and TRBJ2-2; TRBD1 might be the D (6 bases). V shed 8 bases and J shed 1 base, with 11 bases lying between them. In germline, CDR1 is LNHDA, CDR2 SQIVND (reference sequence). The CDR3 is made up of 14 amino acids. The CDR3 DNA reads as TGTGCCAGTGTGAACAGGGAGAACACCGGGGAGCTGTTTTTT. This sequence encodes CASVNRENTGELFF.

The CDR3 reads CSARQGGQPQHF. CDR3 nucleotides: TGCAGTGCTAGACAGGGAGGTCAGCCCCAGCATTTT. V and J are TRBV20-1 and TRBJ1-5; D is possibly TRBD1 (5 bases). The CDR3 consists of 12 residues. Trimming cost V 2 bases and J 6 bases, with 8 bases left between them. Germline-derived CDR1 and CDR2 are DFQATT and SNEGSKA (reference sequence).

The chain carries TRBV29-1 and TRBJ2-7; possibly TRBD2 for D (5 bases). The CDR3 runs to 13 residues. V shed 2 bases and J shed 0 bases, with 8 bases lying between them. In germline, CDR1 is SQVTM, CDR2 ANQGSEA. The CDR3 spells CSVERGSSYEQYF. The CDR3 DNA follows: TGCAGCGTTGAACGAGGGAGCTCCTACGAGCAGTACTTC.

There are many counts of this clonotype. The DNA for the CDR3 is TGCAGCGTTGGCGGGGGAGGGTTGGAGACCCAGTACTTC. This encodes CSVGGGGLETQYF. The chain uses TRBV29-1 and TRBJ2-5; 7 bases align to TRBD2. The CDR3 totals 13 residues. Trimming removed 4 bases from V and 5 bases from J; junction bases left unmatched: 7. Germline loops: CDR1 SQVTM, CDR2 ANQGSEA.

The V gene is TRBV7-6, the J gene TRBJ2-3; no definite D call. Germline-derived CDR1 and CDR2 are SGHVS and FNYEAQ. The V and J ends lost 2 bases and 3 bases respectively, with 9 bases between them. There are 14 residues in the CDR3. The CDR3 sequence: CASSLSPETDTQYF. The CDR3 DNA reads TGTGCCAGCAGCTTAAGCCCGGAGACAGATACGCAGTATTTT.

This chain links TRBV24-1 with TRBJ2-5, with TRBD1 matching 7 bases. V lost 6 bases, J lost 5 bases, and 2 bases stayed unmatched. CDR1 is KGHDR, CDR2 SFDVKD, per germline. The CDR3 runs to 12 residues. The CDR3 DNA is TGTGCCACCAGTCCGACAGGGGAGACCCAGTACTTC. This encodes CATSPTGETQYF.

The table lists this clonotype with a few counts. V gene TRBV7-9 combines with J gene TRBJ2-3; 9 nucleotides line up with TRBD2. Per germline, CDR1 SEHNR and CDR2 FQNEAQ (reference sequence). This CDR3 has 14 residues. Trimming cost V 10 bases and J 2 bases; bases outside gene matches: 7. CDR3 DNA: TGTGCCACCCTGACTAGCGGATACACAGATACGCAGTATTTT. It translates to CATLTSGYTDTQYF.

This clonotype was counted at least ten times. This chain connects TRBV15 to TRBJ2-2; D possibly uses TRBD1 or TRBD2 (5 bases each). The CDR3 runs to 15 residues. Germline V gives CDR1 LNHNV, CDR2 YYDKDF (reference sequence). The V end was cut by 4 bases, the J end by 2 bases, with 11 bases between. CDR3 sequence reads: CATSIGTGNTGELFF. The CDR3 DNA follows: TGTGCCACCAGCATTGGGACGGGAAACACCGGGGAGCTGTTTTTT. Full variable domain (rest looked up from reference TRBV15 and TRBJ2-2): DAMVIQNPRYQVTQFGKPVTLSCSQTLNHNVMYWYQQKSSQAPKLLFHYYDKDFNNEADTPDNFQSRRPNTSFCFLDIRSPGLGDTAMYLCATSIGTGNTGELFFGEGSRLTVL.

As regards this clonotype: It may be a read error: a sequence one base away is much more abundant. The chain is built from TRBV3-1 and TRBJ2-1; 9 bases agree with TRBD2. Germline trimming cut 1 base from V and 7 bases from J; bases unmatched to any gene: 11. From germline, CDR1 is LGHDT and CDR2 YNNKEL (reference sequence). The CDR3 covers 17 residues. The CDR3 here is CASSQVRLAGRVNEQFF. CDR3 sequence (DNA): TGTGCCAGCAGCCAAGTGCGGCTAGCGGGACGGGTAAATGAGCAGTTCTTC.

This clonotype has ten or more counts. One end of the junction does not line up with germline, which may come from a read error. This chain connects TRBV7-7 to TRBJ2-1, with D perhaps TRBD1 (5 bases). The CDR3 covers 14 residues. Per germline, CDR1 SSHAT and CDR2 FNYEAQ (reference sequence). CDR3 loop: CASSLAGRANEQFF. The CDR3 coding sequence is TGTGCTAGCAGCTTAGCTGGCAGGGCCAATGAGCAGTTCTTC.

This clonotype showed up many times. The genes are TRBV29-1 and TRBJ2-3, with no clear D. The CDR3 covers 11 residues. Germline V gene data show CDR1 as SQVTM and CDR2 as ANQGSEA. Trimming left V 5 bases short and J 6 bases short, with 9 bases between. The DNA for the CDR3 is TGCAGCGTTCCGAGAGAGGATACGCAGTATTTT. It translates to CSVPREDTQYF.

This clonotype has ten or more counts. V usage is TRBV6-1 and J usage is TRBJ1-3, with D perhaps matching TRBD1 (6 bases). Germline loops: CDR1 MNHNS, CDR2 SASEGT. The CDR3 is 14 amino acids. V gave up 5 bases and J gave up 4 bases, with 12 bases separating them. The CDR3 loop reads CASSRQDGGNTIYF. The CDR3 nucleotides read TGTGCCAGCAGTCGACAGGACGGCGGAAACACCATATATTTT.

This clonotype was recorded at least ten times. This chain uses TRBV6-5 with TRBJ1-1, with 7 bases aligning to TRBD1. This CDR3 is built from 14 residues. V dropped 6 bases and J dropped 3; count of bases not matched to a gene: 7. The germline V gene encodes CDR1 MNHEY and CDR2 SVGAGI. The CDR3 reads CASRERGPHTEAFF. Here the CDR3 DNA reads TGTGCCAGCAGGGAAAGGGGGCCTCACACTGAAGCTTTCTTT.

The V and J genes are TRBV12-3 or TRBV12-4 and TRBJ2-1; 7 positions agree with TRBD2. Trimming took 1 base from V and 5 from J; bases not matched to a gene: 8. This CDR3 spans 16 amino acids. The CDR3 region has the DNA TGTGCCAGCAGTTTAGAATTCGGGACTACCAACAATGAGCAGTTCTTC. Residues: CASSLEFGTTNNEQFF.

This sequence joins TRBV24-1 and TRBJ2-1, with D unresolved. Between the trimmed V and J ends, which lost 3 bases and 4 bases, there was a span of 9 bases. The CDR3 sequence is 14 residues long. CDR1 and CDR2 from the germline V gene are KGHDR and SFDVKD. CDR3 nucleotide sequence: TGTGCCACCAGTGATACAGACAAGTACAATGAGCAGTTCTTC. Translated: CATSDTDKYNEQFF.

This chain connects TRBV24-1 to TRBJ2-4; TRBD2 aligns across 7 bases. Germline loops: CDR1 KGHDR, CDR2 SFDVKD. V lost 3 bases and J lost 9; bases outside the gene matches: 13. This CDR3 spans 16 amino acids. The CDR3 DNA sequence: TGTGCCACCAGTGATCCTCTACCGGGACTAAGGTTCATTCAGTACTTC. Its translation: CATSDPLPGLRFIQYF.